This T cell receptor (beta chain) was identified during a study of blood T cell repertoires in COVID-19. Study summary: The analysed material was cDNA or gDNA that came from T cells, B-cell-depleted T cells, or PBMCs.

Trimming removed 7 bases from V and 7 bases from J, with 16 bases in between. The germline CDR1 and CDR2 sequences are LNHDA and SQIVND (reference sequence). The length of the CDR3 is 13 residues. Participant age was about 18 to 89 years, and participants resided in 20 to 30 US areas. Two consecutive negative NP/OP PCR tests, clearance, or resolved symptoms defined Cohort 3 recovery. Under the authors' procedure: Researchers report that nucleated cell counts were estimated from reference gene primer amplification. The assay was immunoSEQ multiplex PCR, and TCRdb's table has in-frame clones only and misses some. D and trimming come from the DNA, and the V and J calls and clone size come from that table. The sample holds just under 250,000 clones, approximately 90% seen once.

The sample was PBMCs or T cells enriched from blood (not recorded which). The chain links TRBV19 to TRBJ1-1, with a possible D match to TRBD1 (6 bases). This sequence was found in a woman in her twenties or thirties who had recovered from COVID-19. CDR3 sequence reads: CASNWQGSGEAFF. The CDR3 DNA is TGTGCCAGTAATTGGCAGGGGAGCGGTGAAGCTTTCTTT.